This TCR beta chain was retrieved from a study of CD8 T cells in Susac syndrome. Whole-study results and caveats: The number of individuals included in the study's TCR sequencing and HLA analysis was acknowledged as relatively small.

Sequencing of TCR beta was performed on blood CD8+ T cells and on blood CD4+ T cells. While CD8+ and CD4+ T cells were isolated negatively, TEMRA cells were enriched by FACS. There are 13 residues in the CDR3. V shed 6 bases and J 8 bases; nucleotides not matched to a gene: 7. The germline gives CDR1 SQVTM, CDR2 ANQGSEA. On this clonotype: Its antigen remains unknown.

Random hexamers were used to reverse transcribe the RNA input (about 0.45 to 1 ug). An immunoSEQ multiplex PCR generated amplified TCR beta CDR3 products spanning 54 Vbeta and 13 Jbeta. TCRdb itself ran the immunoSEQ multiplex PCR reads through MiXCR, one entry per CDR3 protein. Of about 210,000 distinct CDR3 sequences listed, about 95% are singletons. Material: CD4+ T cells from PBMCs. The TCR was taken from a human donor with multiple sclerosis. The rearrangement joins TRBV29-1 to TRBJ1-3; the match to TRBD1 covers 10 bases. In nucleotides, the CDR3 is TGCAGCGTGGGGGACAGGGGATTGGACACCATATATTTT. Encoded protein: CSVGDRGLDTIYF.